What follows are 32 T cell receptor beta chains derived from one specimen sequenced in a study of T cells in women clearing cervical HPV infection. Generated by immunoSEQ multiplex PCR, the TCRdb table keeps only in-frame clones and is missing some. The table lists tens of thousands of clones, with 5% in the top ten. The sequenced sample consisted of blood buffy coat. The receptor set was obtained from a woman aged 18 to 75 with a cervical HPV16 infection that either progressed to CIN3+ or cleared (not recorded which).

Concerning this clone itself: The read finishes 3 residues shy of the CDR3 end, and the germline J gene is used to complete it. This rearrangement joins TRBV7-2 to TRBJ1-5; D is ambiguous. CDR3 length equals 13 residues. Germline-derived CDR1 and CDR2 are SGHTA and FQGNSA. CDR3 bases read: TGTGCCAGCAGCTCCTACAGTACAGATCCC. Its translation is CASSSYSTDP. The full CDR3 protein reads CASSSYSTDPQHF.

As regards this clone: The CDR3 extends 3 residues past the end of the read, so its final part is completed from the germline J gene. V gene TRBV19 combines with J gene TRBJ1-5; 11 bases are shared with TRBD1. Unmatched junction bases numbered 3, after V lost 3 bases and J lost 5 bases. Germline loops: CDR1 LNHDA, CDR2 SQIVND (reference sequence). The CDR3 is 15 amino acids. The sequenced part of the CDR3 DNA is TGTGCCAGTAGTATTCAGGACAGGGGGCATCAGCCC. Its protein product is CASSIQDRGHQP. The CDR3 reads in full as CASSIQDRGHQPQHF.

Concerning this clone: The read halts 3 residues ahead of the CDR3 end, with the missing end drawn from the germline J gene. The chain joins TRBV19 to TRBJ2-7, with 9 bases lining up with TRBD1. Germline loops: CDR1 LNHDA, CDR2 SQIVND (reference sequence). This CDR3 is built from 13 residues. V shed 3 bases, J shed 5 bases, and the junction held 2 bases outside the gene matches. CDR3 DNA, as far as it was read: TGTGCCAGTAGTATCAACAGGGGGCACGAG. Translating gives CASSINRGHE. The entire CDR3 reads CASSINRGHEQYF.

A remark on this clone: The sequence runs out 3 residues before the end of the CDR3; the remainder is reconstructed from the germline J gene. The chain uses TRBV5-4 and TRBJ2-2; perhaps TRBD1 as D (6 bases). The V gene lost 0 bases and the J gene lost 0 bases, with 9 bases spanning the gap. Looked up from germline, CDR1 is SGHNT and CDR2 is YYREEE (reference sequence). CDR3 length: 16 residues. The CDR3 spells CASSLGPGANTGELFF. Partial CDR3 DNA: TGTGCCAGCAGCTTGGGCCCAGGGGCGAACACCGGGGAG.

Remarks on this clone: The sequenced fragment ends 3 residues before the CDR3 boundary, so the rest is inferred from the germline J gene. The chain joins TRBV30 to TRBJ2-3; 12 bases fit TRBD2. This CDR3 region has 16 residues. The junction had 7 bases not matched to a gene; V was cut back by 0 bases and J by 6 bases. CDR1 is GTSNPN, CDR2 SVGIG, per germline (reference sequence). The CDR3 bases that were read are TGTGCCTGGAGTGTACTAGCGGGGGGCAAGTCGGATACG. This sequence encodes CAWSVLAGGKSDT. In full, the CDR3 is CAWSVLAGGKSDTQYF. Full variable domain (outside the CDR3, taken from reference TRBV30 and TRBJ2-3): SQTIHQWPATLVQPVGSPLSLECTVEGTSNPNLYWYRQAAGRGLQLLFYSVGIGQISSEVPQNLSASRPQDRQFILSSKKLLLSDSGFYLCAWSVLAGGKSDTQYFGPGTRLTVL.

For this clone: The read gets to within 3 residues of the CDR3 end, and the germline J gene fills in the rest. This sequence joins TRBV11-1 and TRBJ2-2, with D possibly TRBD2 on 6 matching bases. The CDR3 spans 15 residues. V shed 0 bases and J shed 1 base, with 6 bases lying between them. Germline V CDR1 and CDR2: SGHAT, FQDESV (reference sequence). This CDR3 is CASSLAGGNTGELFF. CDR3 bases read: TGTGCCAGCAGCTTAGCGGGGGGGAACACCGGGGAG.

On this clone itself: Coverage ceases 3 residues before the CDR3 finishes, and the germline J gene fills in the end. V and J are TRBV7-9 and TRBJ1-4; the match to TRBD1 covers 7 bases. The CDR3 covers 14 residues. The junction had 7 bases not matched to a gene; V was cut back by 5 bases and J by 7 bases. CDR1 and CDR2 (germline): SEHNR, FQNEAQ (reference sequence). The CDR3 sequence is CASSGGTAGEKLFF. The covered CDR3 bases are TGTGCCAGCAGCGGCGGGACAGCAGGTGAAAAA.

Note on this clone: Coverage ceases 3 residues before the CDR3 finishes, and the germline J gene fills in the end. The rearrangement links TRBV11-2 to TRBJ1-4; 7 bases map to TRBD1. This CDR3 is 15 amino acids long. The V gene end was trimmed by 6 bases and the J gene end by 5 bases; junction bases not matched to a gene: 9. Germline CDR1 SGHAT, CDR2 FQNNGV. The DNA read from the CDR3 is TGTGCCAGCAGTCATTCGACAGGGATGAATGAAAAA. Protein product: CASSHSTGMNEK. Given in full, the CDR3 is CASSHSTGMNEKLFF. Looking up the rest from reference TRBV11-2 and TRBJ1-4 gives the full variable domain: EAGVAQSPRYKIIEKRQSVAFWCNPISGHATLYWYQQILGQGPKLLIQFQNNGVVDDSQLPKDRFSAERLKGVDSTLKIQPAKLEDSAVYLCASSHSTGMNEKLFFGSGTQLSVL.

As for this clone: Sequencing ends 3 residues short of the CDR3 end; the germline J gene provides the rest. The chain has TRBV20-1 and TRBJ2-1; 7 nucleotides agree with TRBD1. Germline V gives CDR1 DFQATT, CDR2 SNEGSKA (reference sequence). J gave up 4 bases and V 3 bases, and 3 bases lay outside the gene matches. The CDR3 totals 13 residues. The part of the CDR3 DNA that was read is TGCAGTGCTAGGGAGGACAGGTACAATGAG. It yields the protein CSAREDRYNE. In full, the CDR3 is CSAREDRYNEQFF.

As regards this clone: The read gets to within 3 residues of the CDR3 end, and the germline J gene fills in the rest. V is TRBV7-9 and J is TRBJ1-5, with D perhaps TRBD1 (5 bases). This CDR3 is 14 amino acids long. CDR1 and CDR2 (germline): SEHNR, FQNEAQ (reference sequence). Trimming stripped 5 bases from V and 3 bases from J, with 11 bases between. The CDR3 bases that were read are TGTGCCAGCAGCCATACGGGGGACAATCAGCCC. This encodes CASSHTGDNQP. The full CDR3 reads CASSHTGDNQPQHF. The whole variable domain, filled in from reference TRBV7-9 and TRBJ1-5, reads DTGVSQNPRHKITKRGQNVTFRCDPISEHNRLYWYRQTLGQGPEFLTYFQNEAQLEKSRLLSDRFSAERPKGSFSTLEIQRTEQGDSAMYLCASSHTGDNQPQHFGDGTRLSIL.

In regard to this clone: The read finishes 3 residues shy of the CDR3 end, and the germline J gene is used to complete it. The V call is TRBV28, the J call TRBJ1-1; TRBD1 aligns across 7 bases. The V and J ends lost 5 bases and 4 bases, in that order; junction bases with no gene match: 10. Germline loops: CDR1 MDHEN, CDR2 SYDVKM. This CDR3 is 15 amino acids long. CDR3: CASSAFLTGSTEAFF. CDR3 DNA (partial): TGTGCCAGCAGTGCTTTCCTGACAGGGAGCACTGAA. Together with reference TRBV28 and TRBJ1-1, the CDR3 gives the full variable domain: DVKVTQSSRYLVKRTGEKVFLECVQDMDHENMFWYRQDPGLGLRLIYFSYDVKMKEKGDIPEGYSVSREKKERFSLILESASTNQTSMYLCASSAFLTGSTEAFFGQGTRLTVV.

In regard to this clone: The read ends 3 residues before the CDR3 terminus; that terminus is restored from the germline J gene. The chain has TRBV5-1 and TRBJ1-2; 7 bases map to TRBD1. Germline-derived CDR1 and CDR2 are SGHRS and YFSETQ. The CDR3 runs to 15 residues. Germline trimming cut 2 bases from V and 5 bases from J; bases unmatched to any gene: 9. The DNA read from the CDR3 is TGCGCCAGCAGCTTTTCACCGGGACAGAAATATGGC. Translating gives CASSFSPGQKYG. The complete CDR3 sequence is CASSFSPGQKYGYTF.

As concerns this clone: The read falls 3 residues short of the CDR3 end, and the missing part is taken from the germline J gene. The chain recombines TRBV20-1 with TRBJ1-2; 7 nucleotides line up with TRBD1. This CDR3 is 15 amino acids long. Germline loops: CDR1 DFQATT, CDR2 SNEGSKA (reference sequence). Incomplete CDR3 DNA: TGCAGTGCTAGAGGGGGACGACAGGGCCGCCGGGGC. This sequence encodes CSARGGRQGRRG. The complete CDR3 protein is CSARGGRQGRRGYTF.

Points on this clone: The read falls 3 residues short of the CDR3 end, and the missing part is taken from the germline J gene. The chain is built from TRBV5-1 and TRBJ2-2, with D uncertain. The V gene's germline CDR1 is SGHRS and CDR2 YFSETQ. The CDR3 loop spans 14 amino acids. Trimming shortened V by 2 bases and J by 1 base, and 6 bases separated the two germline ends. The CDR3 loop is CASSLAGNTGELFF. The sequenced part of the CDR3 DNA is TGCGCCAGCAGCTTAGCCGGGAACACCGGGGAG.

Notes on this clone: The read halts 3 residues ahead of the CDR3 end, with the missing end drawn from the germline J gene. The V call is TRBV15, the J call TRBJ2-2; D might be TRBD1 or TRBD2, each matching 5 bases. CDR1 is LNHNV and CDR2 is YYDKDF in the germline V gene (reference sequence). V lost 0 bases and J lost 4, with 18 bases in between. The CDR3 is 18 residues long. The CDR3 loop reads CATSRDIASAGSTGELFF. The DNA read from the CDR3 is TGTGCCACCAGCAGAGATATCGCTTCGGCAGGGAGCACCGGGGAG.

Turning to this clone: The CDR3 end is not reached by the read, which stops 3 residues before it; the germline J gene fills it in. This chain connects TRBV7-2 to TRBJ2-1; the D gene is possibly TRBD2 (7 bases). CDR1 and CDR2 (germline): SGHTA, FQGNSA. The V and J ends lost 5 bases and 2 bases respectively, with 13 bases between them. This CDR3 region has 15 residues. Incomplete CDR3 DNA: TGTGCCAGCAGCGGACGGGGGGCTGCCTACAATGAG. Protein product: CASSGRGAAYNE. The full CDR3 protein is CASSGRGAAYNEQFF.

Comment on this clone: The observed sequence ends 3 residues before the CDR3 terminus, with the missing tail filled in from the germline J gene. The chain carries TRBV11-2 and TRBJ2-3; maybe TRBD2 (6 bases). This CDR3 contains 13 residues. V was pared by 1 base and J by 6 bases, with 8 bases between. The germline V gene has CDR1 SGHAT and CDR2 FQNNGV. This CDR3 is CASSLGAGDTQYF. CDR3 bases read: TGTGCCAGCAGCTTAGGGGCGGGGGATACG.

The CDR3 spells CASSTSRADTQYF. The sequenced CDR3 bases are TGTGCCAGCAGCACGTCACGGGCAGATACG. V is TRBV7-3 and J is TRBJ2-3; D gene uncertain. Coverage ceases 3 residues before the CDR3 finishes, and the germline J gene fills in the end. CDR1 and CDR2 (germline): SGHTA, FQGTGA. V lost 5 bases to trimming and J lost 4 bases, with 10 bases between them. This CDR3 has 13 residues. Looking up the rest from reference TRBV7-3 and TRBJ2-3 gives the full variable domain: GAGVSQTPSNKVTEKGKYVELRCDPISGHTALYWYRQSLGQGPEFLIYFQGTGAADDSGLPNDRFFAVRPEGSVSTLKIQRTERGDSAVYLCASSTSRADTQYFGPGTRLTVL.

A remark on this clone: The read falls 3 residues short of the CDR3 end, and the missing part is taken from the germline J gene. V and J are TRBV2 and TRBJ2-4; possible D gene TRBD2, 6 bases. Trimming removed 6 bases at V and 6 bases at J, with 18 bases between. Germline V lookup: CDR1 SNHLY, CDR2 FYNNEI. CDR3 size: 15 residues. CDR3 amino acids: CASRAGAGGGNIQYF. Partial CDR3 DNA: TGTGCCAGCAGGGCAGGAGCGGGTGGAGGAAACATT.

Turning to this clone: Its ends do not fully match the called genes, so a read error is possible. The CDR3 end lies 3 residues beyond the end of the read and is filled in from the germline J gene. The chain combines TRBV4-2 with TRBJ2-7; D unclear. This CDR3 spans 14 amino acids. Germline V CDR1 and CDR2: LGHNA, YNFKEQ. CDR3 DNA (partial): TGCGCCAGCAGCCAAGGTATCACTGCCTACGAG. Translating it yields CASSQGITAYE. The complete CDR3 reads CASSQGITAYEQYF.

For this clone: Coverage ceases 3 residues before the CDR3 finishes, and the germline J gene fills in the end. The chain has TRBV2 and TRBJ2-1; a weak D match, TRBD1 (6 bases). V was trimmed by 5 bases and J by 4 bases, leaving 9 bases between them. The CDR3 covers 13 residues. Germline assignment: CDR1 SNHLY and CDR2 FYNNEI. The CDR3 DNA, read in part, is TGTGCCAGCAGTTTCACAGGGTACAATGAG. Its translation: CASSFTGYNE. The whole CDR3 is CASSFTGYNEQFF.

About this clone: The read gets to within 3 residues of the CDR3 end, and the germline J gene fills in the rest. This sequence joins TRBV7-9 and TRBJ2-1; 8 bases are shared with TRBD2. The germline CDR1 and CDR2 sequences are SEHNR and FQNEAQ (reference sequence). This CDR3 is built from 15 residues. V lost 4 bases, J lost 3 bases, and 5 bases stayed unmatched. CDR3 bases read: TGTGCCAGCAGCTGGGGACTAGGACGCTACAATGAG. Residues: CASSWGLGRYNE. The complete CDR3 sequence is CASSWGLGRYNEQFF.

CDR3 DNA, as far as it was read: TGTGCCAGTACCCGACTGTTAGGCACTGAA. This encodes CASTRLLGTE. The full CDR3 protein reads CASTRLLGTEAFF. The J gene is TRBJ1-1, the V gene TRBV19; D gene unclear. The read comes to an end 3 residues before the CDR3 does, leaving the germline J gene to fill in the end. V lost 7 bases and J lost 4, with 13 bases in between. The CDR3 extends over 13 amino acids. Germline V gene lookup returns CDR1 LNHDA and CDR2 SQIVND (reference sequence).

About this clone itself: Sequencing ends 3 residues short of the CDR3 end; the germline J gene provides the rest. V gene TRBV20-1 combines with J gene TRBJ1-5; 7 nucleotides align to TRBD1. CDR1 is DFQATT and CDR2 is SNEGSKA in the germline V gene (reference sequence). Trimming removed 3 bases from V and 4 bases from J; junction bases left unmatched: 6. CDR3 length: 14 residues. Partial CDR3 DNA: TGCAGTGCTAGGCCGACAGGGAGGAATCAGCCC. It translates to CSARPTGRNQP. The whole CDR3 protein reads CSARPTGRNQPQHF.

Details on this clone: The CDR3 end falls 3 residues outside the read, so it is completed with the germline J gene. The rearrangement joins TRBV20-1 to TRBJ1-3, with a possible D match to TRBD1 (6 bases). The CDR3 has 13 residues. The germline V and J ends were trimmed by 6 bases and 4 bases, with 13 bases remaining between them. Germline CDR1 DFQATT, CDR2 SNEGSKA (reference sequence). Partial CDR3 DNA: TGCAGTGCCCTGCGGGGGCACGGAAACACC. Its translation: CSALRGHGNT. The full CDR3 reads CSALRGHGNTIYF.

CDR3 loop: CSAREPRQGLYNEQFF. The part of the CDR3 DNA that was read is TGCAGTGCTAGAGAGCCCCGACAGGGCCTATACAATGAG. The chain recombines TRBV20-1 with TRBJ2-1, with 7 bases identical to TRBD1. The sequence runs out 3 residues before the end of the CDR3; the remainder is reconstructed from the germline J gene. This CDR3 has 16 amino acids. Germline V gives CDR1 DFQATT, CDR2 SNEGSKA (reference sequence). Trimming took 0 bases from V and 4 from J; bases not matched to a gene: 9.

CDR3 amino acids: CASSLASGGIYNEQFF. The CDR3 DNA, read in part, is TGCGCCAGCAGCTTGGCCAGCGGGGGGATCTACAATGAG. The chain uses TRBV5-1 and TRBJ2-1, with TRBD2 identical over 9 bases. The sequenced fragment ends 3 residues before the CDR3 boundary, so the rest is inferred from the germline J gene. Germline trimming cut 0 bases from V and 3 bases from J; bases unmatched to any gene: 4. Germline-derived CDR1 and CDR2 are SGHRS and YFSETQ. The CDR3 length is 16 residues.

A note on this clone: Read sequence stops 3 residues before the CDR3 end, and the germline J gene provides the missing end. The V and J genes are TRBV18 and TRBJ2-2; the D gene is possibly TRBD1 (6 bases). Germline CDR1 is KGHSH and CDR2 is LQKENI. V dropped 3 bases and J dropped 6 bases, with 14 bases sitting between them. The CDR3 contains 15 residues. CDR3 bases read: TGTGCCAGCTCACCGATCAGGACAGAGGCCGGGGAG. It yields the protein CASSPIRTEAGE. The whole CDR3 reads CASSPIRTEAGELFF. Full variable domain (missing parts from reference TRBV18 and TRBJ2-2): NAGVMQNPRHLVRRRGQEARLRCSPMKGHSHVYWYRQLPEEGLKFMVYLQKENIIDESGMPKERFSAEFPKEGPSILRIQQVVRGDSAAYFCASSPIRTEAGELFFGEGSRLTVL.

This CDR3 is CSAYTGTINSPLFF. CDR3 bases read: TGCAGTGCTTACACCGGGACAATTAATTCACCG. V usage is TRBV20-1 and J usage is TRBJ2-2, with a possible D match to TRBD1 (6 bases). The CDR3 end falls 3 residues outside the read, so it is completed with the germline J gene. The germline gives CDR1 DFQATT, CDR2 SNEGSKA (reference sequence). This CDR3 contains 14 residues.

As concerns this clone: The sequence runs out 3 residues before the end of the CDR3; the remainder is reconstructed from the germline J gene. The genes are TRBV20-1 and TRBJ2-1, with TRBD2 matching 11 bases. CDR3 length: 13 amino acids. V was clipped by 6 bases and J by 3 bases; unmatched bases: 1. Germline V gives CDR1 DFQATT, CDR2 SNEGSKA (reference sequence). CDR3 bases read: TGCAGTGCCGGGACTAGCGGCTACAATGAG. Its translation: CSAGTSGYNE. The complete CDR3 sequence is CSAGTSGYNEQFF.

On this clone: The read is 3 residues too short to cover the CDR3 end, so that end is filled in from the germline J gene. The chain uses TRBV2 and TRBJ1-2; D call uncertain. The CDR3 length is 14 residues. CDR1 and CDR2 (germline): SNHLY, FYNNEI. The CDR3 protein is CASNLARLTDTYTF. The sequenced part of the CDR3 DNA is TGTGCCAGCAATTTAGCGCGTCTCACAGATACC.

The sequenced part of the CDR3 DNA is TGCAGCGTCTGTAAACAGATGAACACTGAA. This encodes CSVCKQMNTE. The CDR3 in full is CSVCKQMNTEAFF. The chain carries TRBV29-1 and TRBJ1-1; no firm D call. The CDR3 end is not reached by the read, which stops 3 residues before it; the germline J gene fills it in. Trimming pared 6 bases from V and 0 bases from J, leaving 11 bases between. The CDR3 is 13 residues long. Germline V CDR1 and CDR2: SQVTM, ANQGSEA.